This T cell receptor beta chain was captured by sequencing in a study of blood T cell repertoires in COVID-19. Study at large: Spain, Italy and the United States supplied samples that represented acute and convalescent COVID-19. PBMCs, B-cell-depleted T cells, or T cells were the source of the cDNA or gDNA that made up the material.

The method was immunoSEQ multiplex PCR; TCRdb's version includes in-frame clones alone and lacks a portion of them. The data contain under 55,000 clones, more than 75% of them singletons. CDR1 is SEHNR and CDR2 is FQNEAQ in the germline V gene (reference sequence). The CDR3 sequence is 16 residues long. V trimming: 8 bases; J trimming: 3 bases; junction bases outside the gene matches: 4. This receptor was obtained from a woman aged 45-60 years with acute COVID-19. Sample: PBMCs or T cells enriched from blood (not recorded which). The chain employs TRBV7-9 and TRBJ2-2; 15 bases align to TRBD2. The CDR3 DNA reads TGTGCCAGCGGGACTAGCGGGGGGCCGGACACCGGGGAGCTGTTTTTT. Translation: CASGTSGGPDTGELFF.